These 6 T cell receptor beta chains originate from one sample sequenced in a study of T cells after yellow fever vaccination. Each CDR3 protein is one row after TCRdb ran MiXCR on the 5' RACE reads. The top ten hold less than 3.5% of the sample, which has fewer than 400,000 distinct CDR3 sequences, about 10% seen once. Sequencing was performed on CD4+ T cells sorted from PBMCs, taken 45 days after the yellow fever booster vaccination. These receptors originate from a man younger than 35 who received the YFV17D yellow fever vaccine.

This clonotype was seen ten or more times. The chain recombines TRBV7-2 with TRBJ1-6; TRBD1 matches at 9 bases. Trimming cost V 6 bases and J 7 bases; bases outside gene matches: 4. The CDR3 runs 14 residues. Germline lookup yields CDR1 SGHTA and CDR2 FQGNSA. The CDR3 nucleotides read TGTGCCAGCAGGCCGGGACAGGGAAATTCACCCCTCCACTTT. This translates into CASRPGQGNSPLHF.

The chain is built from TRBV5-8 and TRBJ1-5, with D perhaps TRBD1 (5 bases). This CDR3 comprises 15 residues. V gave up 0 bases and J gave up 2 bases, with 9 bases separating them. The germline V gene has CDR1 SGHTS and CDR2 YDEGEE. The CDR3 protein is CASSLGGAGNQPQHF. CDR3 nucleotides: TGTGCCAGCAGCTTGGGAGGGGCTGGCAATCAGCCCCAGCATTTT.

This clonotype was seen a few times. The chain recombines TRBV9 with TRBJ1-1, with D tentatively TRBD1 (6 bases). V was trimmed by 3 bases and J by 2 bases, leaving 11 bases between them. Germline assignment: CDR1 SGDLS and CDR2 YYNGEE. This CDR3 has 14 amino acids. The chain's CDR3 is CASSGGTRNTEAFF. CDR3 sequence (DNA): TGTGCCAGCAGCGGCGGGACAAGAAACACTGAAGCTTTCTTT.

V gene TRBV11-1 combines with J gene TRBJ2-1; unclear D gene. The V end was cut by 4 bases, the J end by 6 bases, with 10 bases between. This CDR3 is built from 13 residues. CDR1 and CDR2 from the germline V gene are SGHAT and FQDESV (reference sequence). As DNA, the CDR3 is TGTGCCAGCAGCTGGGGTAAGGGCAATGAGCAGTTCTTC. Translation gives CASSWGKGNEQFF.

The V gene is TRBV4-3, the J gene TRBJ2-4; D not resolved. Trimming removed 0 bases at V and 11 bases at J, with 14 bases between. CDR1 is LGHNA, CDR2 YSLEER, per germline. The CDR3 is 14 amino acids. CDR3 amino acids: CASSQDLQSPFQYF. CDR3 nucleotide sequence: TGCGCCAGCAGCCAAGATCTCCAGTCACCCTTTCAGTACTTC.

The J gene is TRBJ2-3, the V gene TRBV30, with no clear D. The germline V and J ends were trimmed by 1 base and 2 bases, with 4 bases remaining between them. Germline lookup yields CDR1 GTSNPN and CDR2 SVGIG (reference sequence). This CDR3 comprises 12 residues. CDR3 coding DNA: TGTGCCTGGAGTGCCAACACAGATACGCAGTATTTT. Translating it yields CAWSANTDTQYF.